The present TCR beta chain was sequenced within a study of cytomegalovirus exposure and HLA in healthy donors. Notes on the study in general: Other equally common chains were less clonally expanded than HLA-associated TCR beta chains, a later analysis showed. Later on, an analysis showed TCR association rates differing by HLA locus, with DRB1 the most and HLA-C the fewest. About 87% or about 30% of the time was how often most TCR beta V segments were productive, according to an earlier analysis.

V was pared by 0 bases and J by 3 bases, with 5 bases of the junction left unmatched. The CDR3 is 16 residues long. Germline V gene lookup returns CDR1 WSHSY and CDR2 SAAADI. In the case of this clone: Antigen unknown.

Primers for the PCR totalled 60 Vbeta and 13 Jbeta. The protocol was immunoSEQ multiplex PCR, while the TCRdb copy is restricted to in-frame clones and leaves out a portion. The data contain about 60,000 clones, around 77% of them singletons. The sample was PBMCs. The rearrangement links TRBV10-2 to TRBJ2-1; 7 nucleotides align to TRBD2. The sequence derives from a woman in her thirties or forties in good health and CMV-seropositive. Here the CDR3 DNA reads TGCGCCAGCAGTGAGTCGCCAGCGGGGCTCTACAATGAGCAGTTCTTC. Translating gives CASSESPAGLYNEQFF.